This entry features one T cell receptor (beta chain) sequence. There are a few counts of this clone. Its binding antigen is unknown. The input lacks base qualities; no much larger clone sits a single base away. Explained via the paper, the time point label denotes: baseline before first vaccination. The vaccinee samples were drawn from two UK trials, COV001 and COV002, one of which was a single-blind randomized controlled phase 2/3 trial testing AZD1222 (ChAdOx1 nCoV-19) in healthy adults. Trial participant PBMC samples were collected at day 0 and day 28 after the second dose for TCRbeta chain sequencing. The CDR3 regions of human TCRbeta chains were analyzed by immunosequencing. On the authors' methods: Repertoire TCRs were matched against a reference library of SARS-CoV-2-specific TCRs generated with the MIRA antigen-specificity platform. Breadth was defined as the fraction of unique TCRs that were SARS-CoV-2-associated, and depth was defined as the fraction of total T cells that were SARS-CoV-2-associated. Using the MIRA data, each spike-specific TCR was assigned both to the spike region to which the TCR was reactive and to a CD4 or CD8 class. Log10-transformed breadth and depth values were compared by one-way ANOVA with Sidak's multiple comparisons tests. TCRdb obtained this table from immuneACCESS and retained in-frame rearrangements with V and J assigned. These tables miss some clones; where compared with another copy, unresolved V genes account for less than half of the shortfall, and the remainder is unexplained. D and trimming were read from the DNA, whereas the V and J calls and clone size are those reported in that table. The sample table shows approximately 70,000 clones, and 85% are seen once. The top ten constitute 20% of the sample.

This sample was included in a study of T cell responses to AZD1222 COVID-19 vaccine (dated by TCRdb to about 2021). Study-level background: AZD1222 recipients with second doses at about 4 weeks or about 12 weeks were pooled, because spike-specific TCR depth and breadth did not differ between schedules. A total of 233 trial participants underwent TCR sequencing, of whom 200 to 220 received two doses of AZD1222 and some 25 received two doses of the MenACWY control vaccine. Trial participants were enrolled by age into 18-55, 56-69 and 70-plus year subgroups, with about 150, 27 and 61 TCR-sequenced participants respectively.

What the research found in general, with its limitations: Participants were mostly white British, with more females than males. The authors suggested clonal diversity may have been underestimated. Spike-specific TCR breadth and depth rose significantly after two AZD1222 doses compared with day 0 and with MenACWY recipients. The vaccine-associated CD4 TCRs covered the entire spike protein, and the dominant responses fell in regions 160-218 and 743-854. Conclusions about previously exposed vaccinees are limited, since just 5 to 7 AZD1222 recipients were seropositive for SARS-CoV-2 at baseline. Because no day 14 peak-response samples were available, repertoires were characterized only after the peak T cell response. The 56-69-year group was small, and its depth increase did not reach significance, likely because of low power. Reportedly, close to half of the unique spike-specific TCRs recognized epitopes lying outside the regions that are mutated in the B.1.351 and B.1.1.7 variants.

The CDR3 runs 13 amino acids, cysteine and phenylalanine included. This entry keeps only the CDR3 DNA: 39 bases, framed from base 1. V is trimmed back by 3 bases and J by 10 bases, and the junction contains 9 bases that no gene match accounts for. CDR1 and CDR2 (DFQATT, SNEGSKA) derive from the germline V gene (reference sequence). This specimen consisted of peripheral blood, obtained on day 0 of AZD1222 vaccination. The source of this sequence is an adult in good health. The chain is encoded by TRBV20-1 joined to TRBJ2-1, with 7 bases matching TRBD2. The nucleotide sequence reads TGCAGTGCTAGTTACGGGGGGTACAGCGAGCAGTTCTTC. Protein translation: CSASYGGYSEQFF.